The sequence of this T cell receptor beta chain was determined in a study of metastatic and nonmetastatic thyroid tumors (dated by TCRdb to 2018 to 2021). Describing the broader study: Repertoires were compared across peripheral blood and tumor or nodule tissue samples from malignant and benign thyroid patients. Results the study describes overall, beyond this receptor: In both blood and tumor samples, malignant tumors were reported to have significantly higher TCR beta diversity than benign nodules.

The library was obtained by PCR. Reads for this sample came from an Illumina HiSeq 4000. High-throughput sequencing was used to profile the CDR3 region of the TCR beta-chain in every patient. For the original study's pipeline: Drawing on CDR3 differences between clinicopathological groups, the researchers built a classifier meant to tell apart patients with distant-metastatic papillary thyroid cancer. To measure repertoire diversity the researchers used the Shannon index, while the Morisita-Horn index served to gauge how similar the tumor and blood repertoires were. Clones were called with MiXCR by TCRdb after fastp trimmed the public reads at Q25, and only in-frame beta chains were retained. V and J calls and clone size were set by TCRdb, not the authors. The sample data list about 5,500 clones, and roughly 27% of these were observed just once. The ten top clones hold approximately 19% of the sample.

No treatment had been received by any patient before thyroid surgery. Using T-cell receptor beta sequencing, the researchers looked back retrospectively at clinical samples from patients, gathered between about 2011 and 2019. Turning to this clone: The specificity of this receptor is unknown. The input lacks base qualities; no much larger clone sits a single base away.

CDR1 is given as MNHEY and CDR2 as SMNVEV, both from the germline V gene (reference sequence). The CDR3 numbers 12 residues from cysteine through phenylalanine. Of all the DNA, just the CDR3 is kept, 36 bases in frame from base 1. The germline ends are 9 bases apart after V is trimmed by 4 bases and J by 6 bases. This receptor chain uses TRBV27 and TRBJ1-1, with the D gene call left open. The sample taken for sequencing was adjacent normal tissue. This TCR was recovered from a female donor with papillary thyroid cancer or a benign thyroid nodule (not recorded which). Some clones in this sample may be carry-over from other donors' samples. The nucleotide sequence is TGTGCCAGCAGTTCTTCTCCCCCTGAAGCTTTCTTT. Translated, this is CASSSSPPEAFF.